This T cell receptor (beta chain) derives from a study of T cells in Graves' hyperthyroidism and ophthalmopathy. Many counts were recorded for this clonotype. TCR beta CDR3 regions were amplified from RNA. HTBI primers were employed in a first-round RT-PCR of the TCR CDR3. TCRdb analysed the multiplex PCR reads with MiXCR anew, one entry per CDR3 protein. This table holds a few hundred thousand distinct CDR3 sequences, about 13% found once. Between the trimmed V and J ends, which lost 3 bases and 0 bases, there was a span of 15 bases. The CDR3 runs 16 residues. Germline CDR1 and CDR2: MDHEN and SYDVKM.

The chain employs TRBV28 and TRBJ2-7, with D unresolved. This receptor was obtained from a middle-aged woman with Graves' ophthalmopathy. Sequencing was performed on blood. The DNA of the CDR3 is TGTGCCAGCAGTTTCATATCCACTGAGACCTCCTACGAGCAGTACTTC. Protein product: CASSFISTETSYEQYF.